This is a list of T cell receptor beta chains from one sample in a study of technical replicates of blood from several donors. Method: immunoSEQ multiplex PCR; TCRdb's copy keeps in-frame clones and lacks some. The sample consists of more than 65,000 clones, approximately 96% of them appearing once. Source material: T cells isolated from PBMCs. Source of these receptors: a human donor in good health. Each CDR3 is given with its conserved first and last residue. A D gene is named only where the DNA matches it firmly. The size of a clone is reported for some rows only, either as once, few or many, or as a class for expanded clones.

d_call	j_call	clone_size	v_call	cdr3_nt	cdr3_aa
TRBD1	TRBJ2-1	.	TRBV19	TGTGCCAGTAGTATAATCGCTGGACAGGGGGCATTGGGTGAGCAGTTCTTC	CASSIIAGQGALGEQFF
.	TRBJ2-5	.	TRBV5-1	TGCGCCAGCAGCTTGGGAGGTGAAGAGACCCAGTACTTC	CASSLGGEETQYF
.	TRBJ1-1	.	TRBV5-1	TGCGCCAGCAGGTCTGAGGGAATGAACACTGAAGCTTTCTTT	CASRSEGMNTEAFF
TRBD1	TRBJ2-3	.	TRBV7-2	TGTGCCAGCAGCTTAGCGCAGGGGGCAGATACGCAGTATTTT	CASSLAQGADTQYF
TRBD2	TRBJ2-3	once	TRBV6-6	TGTGCCAGCAGTTACTCGCCTAGCGGGATCACAGATACGCAGTATTTT	CASSYSPSGITDTQYF
TRBD2	TRBJ2-1	.	TRBV9	TGTGCCAGCAGCGTAGGGCGGGAGGGCGAGCAGTTCTTC	CASSVGREGEQFF
.	TRBJ2-7	.	TRBV10-3	TGTGCCATCAGTGAGGAAGGGGGAAAGAACTACGAGCAGTACTTC	CAISEEGGKNYEQYF
TRBD2	TRBJ2-3	once	TRBV25-1	TGTGCCAGCAGGGCCTCTAGCGGGAGTCGCACAGATACGCAGTATTTT	CASRASSGSRTDTQYF
.	TRBJ2-7	once	TRBV6-1	TGTGCCAGCAGTGAAGCGCTCGGACAGTATGTCTACGAGCAGTACTTC	CASSEALGQYVYEQYF
TRBD2	TRBJ2-7	.	TRBV5-6	TGTGCCAGCAGCGCGCCGGGACTAGCGGAGGAGCAGTACTTC	CASSAPGLAEEQYF